This passage covers 31 T cell receptor beta chains from one sample sequenced in a study of blood T cells in healthy people across ages. Then a second PCR, running roughly 7 to 11 cycles, was carried out with a sample-barcoded 5' primer and a J-beta primer mix. TCRdb recomputed calls from the 5' RACE reads with MiXCR, one row per CDR3 protein. Of 550,000 to 650,000 distinct CDR3 sequences in the sample, under 30% were seen once. The specimen sequenced was blood. The receptors shown here come from a woman older than 75 in good health.

This clonotype showed up many times. V gene TRBV7-9 combines with J gene TRBJ2-3; possible D gene TRBD2, 7 bases. CDR3 length: 16 amino acids. V was trimmed by 4 bases and J by 6 bases, leaving 20 bases between them. Looked up from germline, CDR1 is SEHNR and CDR2 is FQNEAQ (reference sequence). CDR3 region: CASSSSGGGSLDTQYF. The DNA of the CDR3 is TGTGCCAGCAGCTCTAGTGGGGGGGGCAGCCTCGATACGCAGTATTTT.

This clonotype occurred a few times. In DNA form, the CDR3 reads TGTGCCAGCAGCCGTACCGGACAGCCTTATCAGCCCCAGCATTTT. It encodes CASSRTGQPYQPQHF. The V and J genes are TRBV6-5 and TRBJ1-5; D perhaps matches TRBD1 (6 bases). Trimming took off 6 bases at V and 5 bases at J, with 17 bases between the two ends. Germline-derived CDR1 and CDR2 are MNHEY and SVGAGI. The length of the CDR3 is 15 residues.

This clonotype was picked up a small number of times. The J gene is TRBJ1-2, the V gene TRBV20-1; D is undetermined. Germline-derived CDR1 and CDR2 are DFQATT and SNEGSKA (reference sequence). V lost 1 base to trimming and J lost 8 bases, with 14 bases between them. The CDR3 is 13 residues long. CDR3 amino acids: CSARVGPGEGYTF. DNA of the CDR3: TGCAGTGCTAGAGTGGGCCCGGGCGAAGGCTACACCTTC.

This clonotype appeared many times. The rearrangement uses TRBV5-1 and TRBJ1-1; D not resolved. In germline, CDR1 is SGHRS, CDR2 YFSETQ. Trimming took off 0 bases at V and 4 bases at J, with 10 bases between the two ends. This CDR3 is 14 amino acids long. DNA of the CDR3: TGCGCCAGCAGCTTGGCCTTAGGGCCCACTGAAGCTTTCTTT. The encoded protein is CASSLALGPTEAFF.

This chain links TRBV7-3 with TRBJ2-7, with D hard to call. CDR3 length: 13 residues. Looked up from germline, CDR1 is SGHTA and CDR2 is FQGTGA. Trimming cost V 1 base and J 9 bases, with 13 bases left between them. CDR3 sequence: CASSLRGRGGQYF. CDR3 sequence (DNA): TGTGCCAGCAGCTTAAGAGGTCGAGGCGGGCAGTACTTC.

For this clonotype: This may be a read error, as it is one base from a much larger clone. The chain is built from TRBV2 and TRBJ2-7; 10 positions agree with TRBD1. Germline-derived CDR1 and CDR2 are SNHLY and FYNNEI. The length of the CDR3 is 16 residues. CDR3 in DNA: TGTGCCGGCAGCCCTCAGCCGGGACAGGGGACCTACGAGCAGTACTTC. Its protein is CAGSPQPGQGTYEQYF.

The rearrangement links TRBV20-1 to TRBJ2-3; tentative D call: TRBD2 (6 bases). Trimming stripped 6 bases from V and 2 bases from J, with 12 bases between. Germline-derived CDR1 and CDR2 are DFQATT and SNEGSKA (reference sequence). This CDR3 has 13 amino acids. The chain's CDR3 is CSASGLNTDTQYF. As DNA, the CDR3 is TGCAGTGCGTCGGGACTTAACACAGATACGCAGTATTTT.

This clonotype was detected a few times. The rearrangement uses TRBV14 and TRBJ2-1; possibly TRBD2 for D (6 bases). Germline values: CDR1 SGHDN, CDR2 FVKESK. V lost 5 bases and J 10 bases, leaving 15 bases between the germline ends. The CDR3 length is 13 residues. This CDR3 is CASSSSGEREQFF. In nucleotides, the CDR3 is TGTGCCAGCAGCAGTAGCGGCGAACGGGAGCAGTTCTTC.

V usage is TRBV19 and J usage is TRBJ2-7, with unresolved D. This CDR3 spans 15 amino acids. Trimming shortened V by 5 bases and J by 2 bases, and 16 bases separated the two germline ends. Germline-derived CDR1 and CDR2 are LNHDA and SQIVND (reference sequence). The CDR3 is CASSSTPDGAYEQYF. The CDR3 DNA reads as TGTGCCAGTAGTTCGACCCCGGACGGTGCCTACGAGCAGTACTTC.

This clonotype has ten or more counts. This chain uses TRBV7-2 with TRBJ2-7, with TRBD1 matching 7 bases. V shed 1 base and J 5 bases; nucleotides not matched to a gene: 8. This CDR3 has 15 residues. Per the germline V gene, CDR1 is SGHTA and CDR2 is FQGNSA. CDR3 nucleotides: TGTGCCAGCAGCTTAGGAACAGGGGTATTCAACGAGCAGTACTTC. Its translation: CASSLGTGVFNEQYF.

This clonotype was counted at least ten times. The chain combines TRBV20-1 with TRBJ2-7; possibly TRBD1 or TRBD2 for D (5 bases each). CDR3 size: 15 residues. Trimming cost V 2 bases and J 0 bases, with 14 bases left between them. Germline CDR1 is DFQATT and CDR2 is SNEGSKA (reference sequence). The CDR3 is CSARFWGTGSYEQYF. DNA for the CDR3: TGCAGTGCTAGATTCTGGGGGACGGGCTCCTACGAGCAGTACTTC.

This clonotype showed up many times. The V gene is TRBV6-1, the J gene TRBJ1-2; 7 nucleotides line up with TRBD1. The CDR3 is made up of 14 amino acids. J lost 8 bases, V lost 4 bases, and 10 bases had no gene match. Looked up from germline, CDR1 is MNHNS and CDR2 is SASEGT. This CDR3 is CASSGTGVWGGYTF. The CDR3, as DNA: TGTGCCAGCAGTGGAACAGGGGTCTGGGGAGGCTACACCTTC.

This clonotype was seen many times. This chain connects TRBV24-1 to TRBJ2-7, with 10 bases that match TRBD1. The V segment lost 4 bases and the J segment 5 bases; nucleotides outside the gene matches: 4. Per germline, CDR1 KGHDR and CDR2 SFDVKD. The CDR3 sequence is 14 residues long. CDR3 loop: CATSERDRGNEQYF. CDR3 in DNA: TGTGCCACCAGTGAGCGGGACAGGGGAAACGAGCAGTACTTC.

The chain combines TRBV12-3 or TRBV12-4 with TRBJ1-1; TRBD1 matches at 8 bases. V lost 3 bases and J lost 3; bases outside the gene matches: 9. The CDR3 extends over 16 amino acids. The DNA for the CDR3 is TGTGCCAGCAGTTTTGGCAGGGGGCGTATGGACACTGAAGCTTTCTTT. Translated, it gives CASSFGRGRMDTEAFF.

This chain uses TRBV4-2 with TRBJ1-3; D possibly corresponds to TRBD1 (6 bases). V lost 4 bases to trimming and J lost 11 bases, with 12 bases between them. Germline CDR1 LGHNA, CDR2 YNFKEQ. The CDR3 has 12 amino acids. The CDR3 DNA is TGTGCCAGCAGCCCTGCGGGGGCGTCCATATATTTT. Translated, it gives CASSPAGASIYF.

V usage is TRBV2 and J usage is TRBJ2-1, with D uncertain. Looked up from germline, CDR1 is SNHLY and CDR2 is FYNNEI. There are 12 residues in the CDR3. Trimming left V 5 bases short and J 8 bases short, with 10 bases between. CDR3 loop: CASSFFGDEQFF. The CDR3 nucleotides are TGTGCCAGCAGTTTTTTTGGGGATGAGCAGTTCTTC.

V is TRBV6-2 or TRBV6-3 and J is TRBJ2-5; D possibly corresponds to TRBD1 (6 bases). The DNA end favors TRBJ2-1, so the J call may be wrong. From germline, CDR1 is MNHEY and CDR2 SVGEGT. The CDR3 sequence is 13 residues long. CDR3 nucleotide sequence: TGTGCCAGCAGCCTCGGACAGCAAGAGACCCAGTTCTTC. The encoded protein is CASSLGQQETQFF.

This clonotype has more than one count but fewer than ten. The V call is TRBV5-6, the J call TRBJ2-7, with D maybe TRBD1 (5 bases). CDR1 SGHDT and CDR2 YYEEEE come from the germline V gene. V was shortened by 2 bases and J by 5 bases, with 14 bases between the two germline ends. This CDR3 has 14 residues. As DNA, the CDR3 is TGTGCCAGCAGCTTATCTGGGGCGTCAAACGAGCAGTACTTC. Its translation is CASSLSGASNEQYF.

This clonotype was counted ten times or more. The rearrangement links TRBV6-2 or TRBV6-3 to TRBJ1-1; D remains ambiguous. Between the trimmed V and J ends, which lost 7 bases and 0 bases, there was a span of 15 bases. Germline V gene sequence: CDR1 MNHEY, CDR2 SVGEGT. The CDR3 sequence is 15 residues long. The CDR3 DNA reads TGTGCCAGCAATTCCCGACACAGACTGAACACTGAAGCTTTCTTT. Residues: CASNSRHRLNTEAFF.

This clonotype was picked up a small number of times. The V call is TRBV2, the J call TRBJ2-7; 7 bases agree with TRBD2. This CDR3 contains 17 residues. Germline V gene sequence: CDR1 SNHLY, CDR2 FYNNEI. After removal of 4 bases from V and 3 bases from J, the junction contained 15 bases not matched to a gene. Here the CDR3 reads CASSAWGILAENYEQYF. CDR3 sequence (DNA): TGTGCCAGCAGTGCTTGGGGGATTCTAGCGGAAAACTACGAGCAGTACTTC.

The chain joins TRBV30 to TRBJ1-4; TRBD1 aligns across 7 bases. This CDR3 is 15 amino acids long. J was trimmed by 5 bases and V by 2 bases; bases with no gene match: 8. CDR1 and CDR2 (germline): GTSNPN, SVGIG (reference sequence). CDR3 DNA sequence: TGTGCCTGGAGTTCCCCTTGGGACAGCAATGAAAAACTGTTTTTT. Translation gives CAWSSPWDSNEKLFF.

This clonotype was seen at least ten times. V gene TRBV4-2 combines with J gene TRBJ1-1; D possibly corresponds to TRBD1 (5 bases). In germline, CDR1 is LGHNA, CDR2 YNFKEQ. This CDR3 comprises 16 residues. Trimming pared 1 base from V and 4 bases from J, leaving 16 bases between. This chain's CDR3 is CASSQANGWGGTEAFF. For the CDR3, the DNA is TGTGCCAGCAGCCAAGCGAACGGCTGGGGGGGCACTGAAGCTTTCTTT.

The chain links TRBV5-1 to TRBJ2-3; 11 bases align to TRBD2. Germline trimming cut 5 bases from V and 5 bases from J; bases unmatched to any gene: 4. The germline CDR1 and CDR2 sequences are SGHRS and YFSETQ. The CDR3 consists of 14 residues. The CDR3 protein is CASRAGTSGDTQYF. In DNA form, the CDR3 reads TGCGCCAGCAGGGCCGGGACTAGCGGAGATACGCAGTATTTT.

This clonotype showed up just a few times. The chain employs TRBV7-2 and TRBJ2-7, with TRBD2 matching 8 bases. The J segment lost 5 bases and the V segment lost 1 base, leaving 10 bases of the junction unmatched. This CDR3 region has 16 residues. Per the germline V gene, CDR1 is SGHTA and CDR2 is FQGNSA. The DNA of the CDR3 is TGTGCCAGCAGCTTAGGTGCGGTAGCGGGAACTAACGAGCAGTACTTC. Encoded protein: CASSLGAVAGTNEQYF.

V is TRBV2 and J is TRBJ2-7; maybe TRBD1 (5 bases). The CDR3 length is 17 residues. V was pared by 6 bases and J by 7 bases, with 28 bases between. The germline CDR1 and CDR2 sequences are SNHLY and FYNNEI. The CDR3 nucleotides are TGTGCCAGCAGAGATCCTCTAGGGGTGAAGGGGCACAATGAGCAGTACTTC. As protein: CASRDPLGVKGHNEQYF.

Concerning this clonotype itself: Being one base from a much bigger clone, this may be a read error. V is TRBV28 and J is TRBJ2-5; D not resolved. V gave up 7 bases and J gave up 11 bases, with 17 bases separating them. The CDR3 has 12 residues. In germline, CDR1 is MDHEN, CDR2 SYDVKM. The CDR3 sequence: CASNLAPSEQYF. The CDR3 coding sequence is TGTGCCAGCAACCTTGCTCCGAGTGAGCAGTACTTC.

This clonotype has ten or more counts. This sequence joins TRBV2 and TRBJ2-3; D uncertain. CDR1 and CDR2 from the germline V gene are SNHLY and FYNNEI. This CDR3 has 13 amino acids. V gave up 4 bases and J gave up 4 bases, with 9 bases separating them. CDR3 residues: CASSVGSADTQYF. In nucleotides, the CDR3 is TGTGCCAGCAGTGTGGGCTCGGCAGATACGCAGTATTTT.

This clonotype was counted many times. This chain joins TRBV5-1 and TRBJ1-6; D unresolved. This CDR3 comprises 15 residues. The V gene's germline CDR1 is SGHRS and CDR2 YFSETQ. V was shortened by 1 base and J by 9 bases, with 14 bases between the two germline ends. CDR3 sequence reads: CASSLKDGLGSPLHF. CDR3 DNA sequence: TGCGCCAGCAGCTTGAAGGACGGCCTCGGTTCACCCCTCCACTTT. Using reference TRBV5-1 and TRBJ1-6 for the parts outside the CDR3, the full variable domain is KAGVTQTPRYLIKTRGQQVTLSCSPISGHRSVSWYQQTPGQGLQFLFEYFSETQRNKGNFPGRFSGRQFSNSRSEMNVSTLELGDSALYLCASSLKDGLGSPLHFGNGTRLTVT.

As regards this clonotype: This may come from a read error, since a much larger clone is one base off. The chain uses TRBV6-1 and TRBJ2-3; 7 bases agree with TRBD1. V dropped 5 bases and J dropped 0; count of bases not matched to a gene: 2. The CDR3 extends over 14 amino acids. Germline CDR1 MNHNS, CDR2 SASEGT. The CDR3 protein is CASSTGESTDTQYF. The CDR3, as DNA: TGTGCCAGCAGTACAGGGGAGAGCACAGATACGCAGTATTTT.

The chain employs TRBV10-3 and TRBJ2-3, with 7 bases that match TRBD2. Germline V lookup: CDR1 ENHRY, CDR2 SYGVKD. The CDR3 covers 12 residues. Trimming at V came to 0 bases and at J to 14 bases, leaving 5 bases not matched to a gene. CDR3 coding DNA: TGTGCCATCAGTGAGTCCGAAACGGGGGGGTATTTT. It specifies CAISESETGGYF.

Only a few counts were recorded for this clonotype. A read error may explain this, as a much larger clone is one base away. The V and J genes are TRBV3-1 and TRBJ2-7; tentatively, D is TRBD2 (6 bases). The CDR3 spans 15 residues. From germline, CDR1 is LGHDT and CDR2 YNNKEL (reference sequence). The CDR3 spells CVSSQDSRGYYEQYF. In DNA, the CDR3 is TGTGTCAGCAGCCAAGACAGCCGGGGGTACTACGAGCAGTACTTC.